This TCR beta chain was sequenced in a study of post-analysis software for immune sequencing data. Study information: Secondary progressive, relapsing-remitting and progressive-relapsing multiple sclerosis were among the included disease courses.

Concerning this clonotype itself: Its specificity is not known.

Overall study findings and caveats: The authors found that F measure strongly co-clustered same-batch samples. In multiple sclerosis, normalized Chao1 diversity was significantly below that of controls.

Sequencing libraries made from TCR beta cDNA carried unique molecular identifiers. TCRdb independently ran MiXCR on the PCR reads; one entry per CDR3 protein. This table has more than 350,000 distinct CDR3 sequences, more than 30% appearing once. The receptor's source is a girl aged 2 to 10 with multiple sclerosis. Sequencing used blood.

CDR3 sequence (DNA): TGCGCCAGCAGCCCGGGACAGGCACGATATGGCTACACCTTC. This gives the protein CASSPGQARYGYTF. The chain employs TRBV5-1 and TRBJ1-2, with TRBD1 matching 8 bases. V dropped 4 bases and J dropped 5; count of bases not matched to a gene: 7. The CDR3 spans 14 residues. Germline values: CDR1 SGHRS, CDR2 YFSETQ.